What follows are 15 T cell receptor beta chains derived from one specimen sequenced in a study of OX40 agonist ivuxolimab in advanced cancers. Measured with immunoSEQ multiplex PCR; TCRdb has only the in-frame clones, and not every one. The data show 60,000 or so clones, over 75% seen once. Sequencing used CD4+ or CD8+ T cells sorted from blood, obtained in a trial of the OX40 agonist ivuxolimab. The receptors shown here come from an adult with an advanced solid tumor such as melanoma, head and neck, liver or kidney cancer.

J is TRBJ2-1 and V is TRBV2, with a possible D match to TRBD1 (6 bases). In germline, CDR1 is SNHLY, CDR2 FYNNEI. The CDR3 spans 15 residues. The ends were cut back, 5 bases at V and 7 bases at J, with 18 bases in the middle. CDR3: CASSSRGTQKNEQFF. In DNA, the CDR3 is TGTGCCAGCAGTTCTAGGGGGACCCAAAAGAATGAGCAGTTCTTC.

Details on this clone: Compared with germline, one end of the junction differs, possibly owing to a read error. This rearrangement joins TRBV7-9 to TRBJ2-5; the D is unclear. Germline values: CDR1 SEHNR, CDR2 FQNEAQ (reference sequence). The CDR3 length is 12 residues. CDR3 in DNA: TGTGCCAGCAGTCCTACGTCTGAGAGCCAGTACTTC. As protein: CASSPTSESQYF.

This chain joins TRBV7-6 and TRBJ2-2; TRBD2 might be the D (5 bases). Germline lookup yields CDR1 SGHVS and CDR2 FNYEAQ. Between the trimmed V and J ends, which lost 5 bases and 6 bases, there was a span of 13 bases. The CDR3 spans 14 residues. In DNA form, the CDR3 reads TGTGCCAGCAGCGCCGGAGGACGGGCCGGGGAGCTGTTTTTT. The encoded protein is CASSAGGRAGELFF.

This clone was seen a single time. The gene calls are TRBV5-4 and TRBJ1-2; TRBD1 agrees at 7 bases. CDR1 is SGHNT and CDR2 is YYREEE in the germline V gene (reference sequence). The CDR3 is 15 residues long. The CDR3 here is CATKEGAGGNYGYTF. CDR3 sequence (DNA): TGTGCGACCAAGGAGGGGGCAGGGGGAAACTATGGCTACACCTTC.

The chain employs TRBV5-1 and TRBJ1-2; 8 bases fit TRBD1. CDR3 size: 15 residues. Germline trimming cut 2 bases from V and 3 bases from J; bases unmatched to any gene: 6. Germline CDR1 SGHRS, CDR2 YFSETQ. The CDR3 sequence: CASSFNGQGDYGYTF. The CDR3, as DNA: TGCGCCAGCAGCTTTAACGGACAGGGTGACTATGGCTACACCTTC.

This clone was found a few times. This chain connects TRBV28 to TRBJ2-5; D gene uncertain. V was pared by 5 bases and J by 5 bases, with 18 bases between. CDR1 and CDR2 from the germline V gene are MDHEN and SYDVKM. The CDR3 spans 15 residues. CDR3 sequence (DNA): TGTGCCAGCAGTGATTCCCGCGGCCTACGGGAGACCCAGTACTTC. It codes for CASSDSRGLRETQYF.

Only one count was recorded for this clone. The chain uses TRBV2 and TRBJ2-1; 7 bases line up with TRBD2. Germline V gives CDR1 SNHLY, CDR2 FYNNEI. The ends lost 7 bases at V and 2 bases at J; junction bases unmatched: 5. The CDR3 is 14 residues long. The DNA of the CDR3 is TGTGCCAGCACCCGAAGCGGGACCTACAATGAGCAGTTCTTC. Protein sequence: CASTRSGTYNEQFF.

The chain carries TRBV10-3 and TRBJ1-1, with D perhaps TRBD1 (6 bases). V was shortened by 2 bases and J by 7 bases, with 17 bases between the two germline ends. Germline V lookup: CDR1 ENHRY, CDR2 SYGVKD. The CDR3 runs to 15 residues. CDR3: CAISEEQGSASEAFF. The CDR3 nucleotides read TGTGCCATCAGTGAGGAACAGGGCAGCGCGAGTGAAGCTTTCTTT.

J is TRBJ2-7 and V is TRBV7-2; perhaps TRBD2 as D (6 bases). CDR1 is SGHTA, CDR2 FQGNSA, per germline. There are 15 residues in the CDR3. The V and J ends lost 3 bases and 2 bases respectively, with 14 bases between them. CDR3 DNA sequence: TGTGCCAGCAGCTTTCACGGGGGAGACACCTACGAGCAGTACTTC. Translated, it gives CASSFHGGDTYEQYF.

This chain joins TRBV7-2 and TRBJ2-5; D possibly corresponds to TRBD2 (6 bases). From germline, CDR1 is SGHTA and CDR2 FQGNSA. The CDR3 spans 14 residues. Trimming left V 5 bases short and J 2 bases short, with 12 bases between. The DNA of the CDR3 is TGTGCCAGCAGCGTCGGAGGGCAACAAGAGACCCAGTACTTC. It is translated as CASSVGGQQETQYF.

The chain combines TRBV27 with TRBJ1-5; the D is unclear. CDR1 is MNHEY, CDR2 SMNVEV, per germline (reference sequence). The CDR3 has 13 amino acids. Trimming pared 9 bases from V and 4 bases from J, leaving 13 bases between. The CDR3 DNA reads TGTGCCAGGAGGATTGACACAAATCAGCCCCAGCATTTT. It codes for CARRIDTNQPQHF.

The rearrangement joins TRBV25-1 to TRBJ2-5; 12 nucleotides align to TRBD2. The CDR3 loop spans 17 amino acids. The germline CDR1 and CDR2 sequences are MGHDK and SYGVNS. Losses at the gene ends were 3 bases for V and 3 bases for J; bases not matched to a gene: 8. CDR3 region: CASSDHRLAGVKETQYF. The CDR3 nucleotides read TGTGCCAGCAGTGACCACCGACTAGCGGGAGTTAAAGAGACCCAGTACTTC.

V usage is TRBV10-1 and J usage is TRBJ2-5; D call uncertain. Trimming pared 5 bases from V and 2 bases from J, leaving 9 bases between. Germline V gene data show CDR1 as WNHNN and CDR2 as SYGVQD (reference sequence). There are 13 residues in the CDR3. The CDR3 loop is CASSRAIQETQYF. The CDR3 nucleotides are TGCGCCAGCAGTCGGGCTATTCAAGAGACCCAGTACTTC.

In nucleotides, the CDR3 is TGTGCCAGCAGCTTCCGACAGTCCTTGAACACTGAAGCTTTCTTT. This gives the protein CASSFRQSLNTEAFF. The chain joins TRBV7-8 to TRBJ1-1; perhaps TRBD1 as D (5 bases). The germline V and J ends were trimmed by 3 bases and 0 bases, with 11 bases remaining between them. The CDR3 sequence is 15 residues long. CDR1 SGHVS and CDR2 FQNEAQ come from the germline V gene.

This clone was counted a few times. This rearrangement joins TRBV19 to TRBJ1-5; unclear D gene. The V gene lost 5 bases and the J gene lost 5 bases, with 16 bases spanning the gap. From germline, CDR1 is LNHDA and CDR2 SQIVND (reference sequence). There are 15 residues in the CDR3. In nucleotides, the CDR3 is TGTGCCAGTAGTGTTCTCTCGGCAGCCCATCAGCCCCAGCATTTT. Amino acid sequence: CASSVLSAAHQPQHF.